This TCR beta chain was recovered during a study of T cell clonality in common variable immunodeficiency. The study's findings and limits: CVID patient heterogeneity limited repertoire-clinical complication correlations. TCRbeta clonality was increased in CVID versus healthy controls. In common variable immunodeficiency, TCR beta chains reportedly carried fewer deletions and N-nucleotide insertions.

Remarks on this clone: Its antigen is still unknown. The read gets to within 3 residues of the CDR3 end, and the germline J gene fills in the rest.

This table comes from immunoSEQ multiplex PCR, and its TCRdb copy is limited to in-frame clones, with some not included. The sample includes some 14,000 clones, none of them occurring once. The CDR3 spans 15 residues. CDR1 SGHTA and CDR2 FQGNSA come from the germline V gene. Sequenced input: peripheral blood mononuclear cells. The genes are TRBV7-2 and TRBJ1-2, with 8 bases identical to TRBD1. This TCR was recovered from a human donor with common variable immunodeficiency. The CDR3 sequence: CASSLGQGAAGGYTF. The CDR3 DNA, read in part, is TGTGCCAGCAGCTTAGGCCAGGGGGCAGCAGGGGGC.